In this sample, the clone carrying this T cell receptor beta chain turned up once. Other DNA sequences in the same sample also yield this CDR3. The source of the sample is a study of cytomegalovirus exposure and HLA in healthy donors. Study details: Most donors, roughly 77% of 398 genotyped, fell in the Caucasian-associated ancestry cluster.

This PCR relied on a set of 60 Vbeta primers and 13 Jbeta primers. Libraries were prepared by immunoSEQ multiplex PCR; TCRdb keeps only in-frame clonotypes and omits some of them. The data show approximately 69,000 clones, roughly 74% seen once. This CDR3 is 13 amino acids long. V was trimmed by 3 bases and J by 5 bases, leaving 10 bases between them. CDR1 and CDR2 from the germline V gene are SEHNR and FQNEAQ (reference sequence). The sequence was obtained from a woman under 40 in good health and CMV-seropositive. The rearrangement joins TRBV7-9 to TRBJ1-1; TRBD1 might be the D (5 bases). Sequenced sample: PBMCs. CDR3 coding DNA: TGTGCCAGCAGCTTGGAGCAGGGTACTGAAGCTTTCTTT. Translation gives CASSLEQGTEAFF.